This T cell receptor beta chain was profiled in a study of monozygotic twins with inflammatory bowel disease. Study observations and caveats: Support for a single strong signal or clonotype associated with IBD was absent. Healthy co-twins exceeded IBD patients in TCRbeta diversity as measured by inverse Simpson.

TCRdb reprocessed the 5' RACE reads and stores each CDR3 protein as one record, lacking DNA. The sample data list 400,000 to 500,000 distinct CDR3 sequences. Notes on this clonotype: Its cognate antigen is unknown.

Germline V gene data show CDR1 as MGHDK and CDR2 as SYGVNS. The CDR3 extends over 12 amino acids. This receptor was identified in a human donor with ulcerative colitis or Crohn's disease, or a healthy co-twin of an affected twin (not recorded which). The genes are TRBV25-1 and TRBJ2-2. Sequencing was carried out using blood. CDR3 sequence reads: CASRLGVGELFF.